The 20 T cell receptor beta chains listed next were all sequenced from one sample in a study of tissue T cells after allogeneic stem cell transplantation. Method: immunoSEQ multiplex PCR; TCRdb's copy keeps in-frame clones and lacks some. The table shows 45,000 to 50,000 clones, with nearly 75% occurring only once. Sequencing used sorted cells pooled from one or two spleens. The receptors were gathered from a pool of C57BL/6 mice in good health.

A word on this clone: Genes here carry mouse names. The read halts 1 residue ahead of the CDR3 end, with the missing end drawn from the germline J gene. J is TRBJ2-7 and V is TRBV31, with 10 nucleotides matching TRBD2. CDR3 size: 14 residues. V shed 8 bases and J 0 bases; nucleotides not matched to a gene: 7. The germline gives CDR1 GKSSPN, CDR2 SITVG. The CDR3 DNA, read in part, is TGTGCCCGATCCGGACTGGGGGACTCCTATGAACAGTAC. It specifies CARSGLGDSYEQY. The CDR3 in its entirety is CARSGLGDSYEQYF.

Points on this clone: Germline and genes: mouse. Read coverage stops 1 residue before the CDR3 terminus; the germline J gene supplies the remainder. The chain has TRBV15 and TRBJ2-5; 11 bases agree with TRBD1. This CDR3 contains 14 residues. Trimming at V came to 4 bases and at J to 3 bases, leaving 0 bases not matched to a gene. Germline CDR1 is SGHND and CDR2 is FRSKSL. Partial CDR3 DNA: TGTGCCAGCAGTTGGGACAGGGGGCAAGACACCCAGTAC. Translation gives CASSWDRGQDTQY. The full-length CDR3 reads as CASSWDRGQDTQYF.

In regard to this clone: Germline and junction disagree at one end, which may indicate a read error. The listed genes are named as in mouse. Coverage ceases 1 residue before the CDR3 finishes, and the germline J gene fills in the end. The V and J genes are TRBV20 and TRBJ2-5, with D possibly TRBD1 on 6 matching bases. This CDR3 region has 13 residues. The V gene's germline CDR1 is GFQATS and CDR2 STVNSAI. CDR3 DNA, as far as it was read: TGTGGTGCCAGGGGAGTTAACCAAGACACCCAGTAC. Protein product: CGARGVNQDTQY. The CDR3, in full, reads CGARGVNQDTQYF.

As concerns this clone: Mouse germline and gene names are used. Read coverage stops 1 residue before the CDR3 terminus; the germline J gene supplies the remainder. The J gene is TRBJ2-5, the V gene TRBV19, with D unclear. V shed 2 bases and J shed 2 bases, with 6 bases lying between them. CDR3 length: 13 residues. Germline loops: CDR1 FNHDT, CDR2 SITEND (reference sequence). CDR3 in amino acids: CASSMPIQDTQYF. The sequenced part of the CDR3 DNA is TGTGCCAGCAGTATGCCCATCCAAGACACCCAGTAC.

Comments on this clone: Any gene name here is a mouse gene name. The read terminates 1 residue ahead of where the CDR3 ends, so the germline J gene completes it. V usage is TRBV4 and J usage is TRBJ2-2; no reliable D call. This CDR3 contains 12 residues. Deletions cut 4 bases from V and 1 base from J, with 1 base between. CDR1 LGHDT and CDR2 YNNKQL come from the germline V gene (reference sequence). The CDR3 sequence: CASSLNTGQLYF. CDR3 DNA, as far as it was read: TGTGCCAGCAGCTTAAACACCGGGCAGCTCTAC. Supplemented by reference TRBV4 and TRBJ2-2, the full variable domain reads ETAVFQTPNYHVTQVGNEVSFNCKQTLGHDTMYWYKQDSKKLLKIMFSYNNKQLIVNETVPRRFSPQSSDKAHLNLRIKSVEPEDSAVYLCASSLNTGQLYFGEGSKLTVL.

Points on this clone: Gene labels here are mouse ones. CDR3 amino acids: CASSLGQGEQYF. The part of the CDR3 DNA that was read is TGTGCAAGCAGCTTAGGGCAGGGTGAACAGTAC. The chain employs TRBV16 and TRBJ2-7, with a tentative D call TRBD1 (5 bases). The read ends 1 residue before the CDR3 terminus; that terminus is restored from the germline J gene. The CDR3 length is 12 residues. Per germline, CDR1 SGHSA and CDR2 FRNQAP. The ends were cut back, 1 base at V and 6 bases at J, with 7 bases in the middle.

For this clone: Gene names and germline refer to mouse. The observed sequence ends 1 residue before the CDR3 terminus, with the missing tail filled in from the germline J gene. The V gene is TRBV16, the J gene TRBJ2-7, with a possible D match to TRBD2 (5 bases). V dropped 1 base and J dropped 7 bases, with 8 bases sitting between them. Germline lookup yields CDR1 SGHSA and CDR2 FRNQAP. This CDR3 region has 12 residues. CDR3 in amino acids: CASSLVGWEQYF. The part of the CDR3 DNA that was read is TGTGCAAGCAGCTTAGTGGGGTGGGAACAGTAC.

Turning to this clone: The gene names given are mouse names. The read ends 1 residue before the CDR3 terminus; that terminus is restored from the germline J gene. The gene calls are TRBV16 and TRBJ2-4, with 11 nucleotides matching TRBD2. The CDR3 has 14 residues. Germline V gives CDR1 SGHSA, CDR2 FRNQAP. Trimming took 5 bases from V and 3 from J; bases not matched to a gene: 1. The CDR3 sequence: CASSRDWGQNTLYF. CDR3 DNA (partial): TGTGCAAGCAGCAGGGACTGGGGGCAAAACACCTTGTAC. Using reference TRBV16 and TRBJ2-4 for the parts outside the CDR3, the full variable domain is NAGVIQTPRHKVTGKGQEATLWCEPISGHSAVFWYRQTIVQGLEFLTYFRNQAPIDDSGMPKERFSAQMPNQSHSTLKIQSTQPQDSAVYLCASSRDWGQNTLYFGAGTRLSVL.

A remark on this clone: Gene names are mouse gene names. The read terminates 1 residue ahead of where the CDR3 ends, so the germline J gene completes it. The V call is TRBV17, the J call TRBJ1-1; no reliable D call. The germline CDR1 and CDR2 sequences are MNHDT and YYDKIL. V lost 3 bases and J 0 bases, leaving 5 bases between the germline ends. The CDR3 length is 13 residues. The CDR3 bases that were read are TGTGCTAGCAGTAGGCGTGCAAACACAGAAGTCTTC. Amino acid sequence: CASSRRANTEVF. From start to end, the CDR3 is CASSRRANTEVFF.

With regard to this clone: These gene names are mouse names. The sequence runs out 1 residue before the end of the CDR3; the remainder is reconstructed from the germline J gene. V usage is TRBV14 and J usage is TRBJ1-1; D remains unclear. With 2 bases removed from V and 3 bases from J, the gap between germline ends came to 5 bases. The CDR3 has 12 amino acids. The V gene's germline CDR1 is SGHDT and CDR2 FRDEAV. CDR3 residues: CASSLKYTEVFF. CDR3 DNA, as far as it was read: TGTGCCAGCAGTTTGAAGTACACAGAAGTCTTC.

Remarks on this clone: The genes and germline here are from mouse. The read ends 1 residue before the CDR3 terminus; that terminus is restored from the germline J gene. This sequence joins TRBV26 and TRBJ2-3; D assignment may be TRBD1 or TRBD2 (5 bases each). Trimming removed 4 bases from V and 1 base from J, with 9 bases in between. Germline V lookup: CDR1 KGHPV, CDR2 FQNQEV (reference sequence). The CDR3 has 14 amino acids. CDR3 bases read: TGTGCCAGCAGTCGGGGGTCTGGTGCAGAAACGCTGTAT. It yields the protein CASSRGSGAETLY. The full CDR3 protein is CASSRGSGAETLYF. Full variable domain (missing parts from reference TRBV26 and TRBJ2-3): NSKVIQTPRYLVKGQGQKAKMRCIPEKGHPVVFWYQQNKNNEFKFLINFQNQEVLQQIDMTEKRFSAECPSNSPCSLEIQSSEAGDSALYLCASSRGSGAETLYFGSGTRLTVL.

Regarding this clone: The genes and germline here are from mouse. Sequencing ends 1 residue short of the CDR3 end; the germline J gene provides the rest. The chain recombines TRBV31 with TRBJ2-5, with 10 bases aligning to TRBD2. The J segment lost 2 bases and the V segment lost 3 bases, leaving 2 bases of the junction unmatched. The CDR3 is 14 residues long. Germline V gene sequence: CDR1 GKSSPN, CDR2 SITVG. CDR3 DNA, as far as it was read: TGTGCCTGGAGCGACTGGGGGGCCCAAGACACCCAGTAC. Translation: CAWSDWGAQDTQY. The CDR3 in its entirety is CAWSDWGAQDTQYF.

As for this clone: Gene names denote mouse genes. The read ends 1 residue shy of where the CDR3 ends; the end is completed using the germline J gene. The chain joins TRBV13-3 to TRBJ2-2; D not resolved. The V gene's germline CDR1 is NNHDY and CDR2 SYVADS. The CDR3 has 12 residues. The germline V and J ends were trimmed by 5 bases and 0 bases, with 2 bases remaining between them. The CDR3 reads CASRANTGQLYF. The sequenced part of the CDR3 DNA is TGTGCCAGCAGGGCAAACACCGGGCAGCTCTAC. The complete variable domain, with remaining parts taken from reference TRBV13-3 and TRBJ2-2, reads EAAVTQSPRSKVAVTGGKVTLSCHQTNNHDYMYWYRQDTGHGLRLIHYSYVADSTEKGDIPDGYKASRPSQENFSLILELASLSQTAVYFCASRANTGQLYFGEGSKLTVL.

Regarding this clone: The listed genes are named as in mouse. The read finishes 1 residue shy of the CDR3 end, and the germline J gene is used to complete it. The rearrangement uses TRBV12-2 and TRBJ2-7, with D perhaps matching TRBD1 (6 bases). CDR1 SGHLS and CDR2 HYDKME come from the germline V gene. Trimming removed 2 bases from V and 3 bases from J, with 10 bases in between. The CDR3 totals 13 residues. CDR3 sequence: CASSPRTVYEQYF. The covered CDR3 bases are TGTGCCAGCTCTCCCCGGACAGTCTATGAACAGTAC.

Points on this clone: Germline and genes here are mouse. The DNA ends 1 residue before the CDR3 does, and the rest of the CDR3 is filled in from the germline J gene. V usage is TRBV23 and J usage is TRBJ1-4; the table's D call, TRBD1, was not checked against the DNA. CDR1 and CDR2 (germline): KGHTA, FQNQQP. The CDR3 contains 16 residues. The CDR3 sequence is CSSSQSRQLSNERLFF. CDR3 DNA, as far as it was read: TGCTCCAGCAGTCAATCAAGACAACTTTCCAACGAAAGATTATTT. The complete variable domain, with remaining parts taken from reference TRBV23 and TRBJ1-4, reads DAAVTQKPRYLIKMKGQEAEMKCIPEKGHTAVFWYQQKQSKELKFLIYFQNQQPLDQIDMVKERFSAVCPSSSLCSLGIRTCEAEDSALYLCSSSQSRQLSNERLFFGHGTKLSVL.

With respect to this clone: Germline and genes: mouse. Read coverage stops 1 residue before the CDR3 terminus; the germline J gene supplies the remainder. The rearrangement joins TRBV17 to TRBJ2-2; D is possibly TRBD1 or TRBD2 (5 bases each). This CDR3 comprises 15 residues. The germline CDR1 and CDR2 sequences are MNHDT and YYDKIL. Trimming pared 3 bases from V and 0 bases from J, leaving 8 bases between. The sequenced CDR3 bases are TGTGCTAGCAGTAGGGGGGTCGCAAACACCGGGCAGCTCTAC. Protein sequence: CASSRGVANTGQLY. The CDR3 in its entirety is CASSRGVANTGQLYF.

Concerning this clone: Gene names are mouse gene names. The read stops 1 residue short of the end of the CDR3; the missing end is completed from the germline J gene. This chain connects TRBV13-1 to TRBJ1-6; D is unclear. TRBJ1-6 is an open reading frame whose function is uncertain. Germline V CDR1 and CDR2: NSHNY, SYGAGN. V shed 3 bases and J shed 7 bases, with 8 bases lying between them. The CDR3 runs 13 residues. The CDR3 sequence: CASSVGWNSPLYF. CDR3 DNA, as far as it was read: TGTGCCAGCAGTGTGGGGTGGAATTCGCCCCTCTAC.

Points on this clone: Any gene name here is a mouse gene name. The read terminates 1 residue before the CDR3 end, so the remaining end is supplied by the germline J gene. The chain recombines TRBV3 with TRBJ1-2, with D perhaps matching TRBD1 (5 bases). V lost 1 base and J 0 bases, leaving 6 bases between the germline ends. The CDR3 extends over 14 amino acids. The germline V gene encodes CDR1 SNHLY and CDR2 FYNGKV (reference sequence). Here the CDR3 reads CASSLEGPNSDYTF. CDR3 DNA (partial): TGTGCCAGCAGCTTAGAGGGGCCAAACTCCGACTACACC.

On this clone: The germline and genes are mouse ones. The missing CDR3 end, 1 residue past where the read stops, is filled in from the germline J gene. This chain connects TRBV26 to TRBJ2-3; no definite D call. CDR1 is KGHPV and CDR2 is FQNQEV in the germline V gene (reference sequence). The CDR3 spans 16 residues. Trimming shortened V by 1 base and J by 0 bases, and 11 bases separated the two germline ends. The part of the CDR3 DNA that was read is TGTGCCAGCAGTCTGTGGACGGGAACTAGTGCAGAAACGCTGTAT. Protein product: CASSLWTGTSAETLY. The full CDR3 protein is CASSLWTGTSAETLYF.

This clone has just a few counts. Here the gene names and germline are mouse. Read sequence stops 1 residue before the CDR3 end, and the germline J gene provides the missing end. The chain has TRBV3 and TRBJ2-7, with 8 nucleotides matching TRBD2. Per germline, CDR1 SNHLY and CDR2 FYNGKV (reference sequence). The trim removed 1 base at V and 1 base at J, leaving 6 bases unmatched. The CDR3 spans 16 residues. The chain's CDR3 is CASSLGGWGASYEQYF. The part of the CDR3 DNA that was read is TGTGCCAGCAGCTTAGGGGGCTGGGGGGCTTCCTATGAACAGTAC. Full variable domain (remainder filled in from reference TRBV3 and TRBJ2-7): GPKVLQIPSHQIIDMGQMVTLNCDPVSNHLYFYWYKQILGQQMEFLVNFYNGKVMEKSKLFKDQFSVERPDGSYFTLKIQPTALEDSAVYFCASSLGGWGASYEQYFGPGTRLTVL.